A selection of T cell receptor beta chains follows, all from one sample in a study of blood T cell repertoires in COVID-19. TCRdb keeps only in-frame clones here, not all; method: immunoSEQ multiplex PCR. This sample has about 74,000 clones, with around 70% found just once. What was sequenced was peripheral blood. These receptors all come from a man aged 65 to 85 with acute or convalescent COVID-19. Each CDR3 is given with its conserved first and last residue. Each record gives: J gene, clone size, V gene, D gene, CDR3 protein, CDR3 DNA. A D gene is named only where the DNA matches it firmly. Clone sizes are given selectively: once, few, many, or a class where the clone is expanded.

>TRBJ1-4|few|TRBV19|.
CASSNSLEKLFF
TGTGCCAGTAGTAATTCCCTCGAAAAACTGTTTTTT
>TRBJ2-1|.|TRBV27|TRBD2
CASSRGLAGVDEQFF
TGTGCCAGCAGTCGGGGACTAGCGGGAGTAGATGAGCAGTTCTTC
>TRBJ1-6|.|TRBV7-2|.
CASSYTSPLHF
TGTGCCAGCAGCTACACTTCACCCCTCCACTTT
>TRBJ1-5|.|TRBV11-2|.
CASSFGGGRQPQHF
TGTGCCAGCAGCTTCGGAGGAGGACGGCAGCCCCAGCATTTT
>TRBJ1-5|.|TRBV27|TRBD1
CASSIGRSGGPQHF
TGTGCCAGCAGTATCGGACGTTCAGGGGGGCCCCAGCATTTT
>TRBJ2-3|.|TRBV19|TRBD2
CASRKLAGDTDTQYF
TGTGCCAGTAGAAAACTAGCGGGAGATACAGATACGCAGTATTTT
>TRBJ2-1|.|TRBV18|TRBD2
CASSTSGASGSRYNEQFF
TGTGCCAGCTCTACCTCGGGTGCCAGCGGGAGTCGCTACAATGAGCAGTTCTTC
>TRBJ1-4|.|TRBV5-1|TRBD1
CASSSQGGSRLFF
TGCGCCAGCAGCTCGCAGGGGGGTTCGAGACTGTTTTTT
>TRBJ1-2|.|TRBV10-2|.
CASSEPTVNYGYTF
TGCGCCAGCAGTGAGCCGACAGTCAACTATGGCTACACCTTC
>TRBJ1-1|.|TRBV12-3/TRBV12-4|.
CASSFSLGTEAFF
TGTGCCAGCAGTTTTAGCCTGGGCACTGAAGCTTTCTTT
>TRBJ1-6|.|TRBV28|TRBD1
CASSGLRGGQGHSSYNSPLHF
TGTGCCAGCAGCGGACTTCGGGGGGGACAGGGACATAGCTCCTATAATTCACCCCTCCACTTT
>TRBJ2-2|.|TRBV5-1|TRBD2
CASSMGLAGAGELFF
TGCGCCAGCAGCATGGGACTAGCGGGAGCCGGGGAGCTGTTTTTT
>TRBJ2-2|few|TRBV11-2|TRBD2
CASSLTSGTGELFF
TGTGCCAGCAGCTTAACTAGCGGGACCGGGGAGCTGTTTTTT
>TRBJ2-7|.|TRBV19|.
CASLGSSYEQYF
TGTGCCAGTTTGGGGAGCTCCTACGAGCAGTACTTC
>TRBJ2-1|few|TRBV7-9|TRBD2
CASSLTSGEYNEQFF
TGTGCCAGCAGCTTAACTAGCGGGGAATACAATGAGCAGTTCTTC
>TRBJ1-5|.|TRBV19|TRBD1
CASRSGTGGNSNQPQHF
TGTGCCAGTAGATCCGGGACAGGGGGTAATAGCAATCAGCCCCAGCATTTT
>TRBJ2-2|.|TRBV19|TRBD2
CASFVAGADTGELFF
TGTGCCAGTTTCGTAGCGGGAGCGGACACCGGGGAGCTGTTTTTT
>TRBJ2-7|.|TRBV5-4|TRBD1
CASSSTGGAKGYEQYF
TGTGCCAGCAGCTCGACAGGGGGGGCTAAGGGCTACGAGCAGTACTTC
>TRBJ2-2|few|TRBV5-1|.
CASSFPLAGELFF
TGCGCCAGCAGCTTCCCCCTCGCCGGGGAGCTGTTTTTT
>TRBJ2-5|.|TRBV5-1|TRBD1
CASRGQGRETQYF
TGCGCCAGCAGAGGACAGGGGCGAGAGACCCAGTACTTC
>TRBJ2-5|.|TRBV7-2|.
CASSPQTGRQETQYF
TGTGCCAGCAGCCCTCAAACTGGCAGGCAAGAGACCCAGTACTTC
>TRBJ1-1|.|TRBV18|TRBD1
CASLQGENTEAFF
TGTGCCAGCCTCCAGGGGGAGAACACTGAAGCTTTCTTT
>TRBJ2-1|few|TRBV5-1|TRBD2
CASERLAGDGNEQFF
TGCGCCAGCGAGAGACTAGCGGGAGATGGAAATGAGCAGTTCTTC
>TRBJ1-2|.|TRBV29-1|TRBD1
CSVTGLKGYTF
TGCAGCGTGACAGGGTTAAAGGGCTACACCTTC
>TRBJ2-7|once|TRBV28|TRBD2
CASRGGNPAQFYEQYF
TGTGCCAGTCGGGGGGGTAACCCGGCACAATTCTACGAGCAGTACTTC
>TRBJ1-1|.|TRBV7-8|.
CASSSGSVDRAEAFF
TGTGCCAGCAGTTCGGGGTCGGTGGATCGGGCGGAAGCTTTCTTT
>TRBJ1-2|once|TRBV6-1|TRBD1
CASSEPGQGPYGYGYTF
TGTGCCAGCAGTGAGCCGGGACAGGGACCCTATGGCTATGGCTACACCTTC
>TRBJ2-3|.|TRBV19|TRBD2
CASSSAGLAEDTQYF
TGTGCCAGTAGTTCAGCGGGACTAGCGGAAGATACGCAGTATTTT
>TRBJ2-6|.|TRBV27|TRBD2
CASSLPGGGYRVSGANVLTF
TGTGCCAGCAGTTTACCGGGAGGTGGGTACAGAGTCTCTGGGGCCAACGTCCTGACTTTC
>TRBJ1-4|few|TRBV18|.
CASSPPAGAGGKLFF
TGTGCCAGCTCACCACCGGCTGGCGCGGGTGGAAAACTGTTTTTT
>TRBJ2-2|.|TRBV25-1|.
CASSESEGRANTGELFF
TGTGCCAGCAGTGAATCGGAAGGCAGGGCGAACACCGGGGAGCTGTTTTTT
>TRBJ1-2|.|TRBV28|.
CASRDADSLHTF
TGTGCCAGCAGGGATGCGGACTCCCTGCACACCTTC
>TRBJ2-5|.|TRBV19|TRBD1
CASSPGQGVKETQYF
TGTGCCAGTAGCCCGGGACAGGGAGTTAAAGAGACCCAGTACTTC
>TRBJ2-7|few|TRBV5-4|.
CASSLQGRYEQYF
TGTGCCAGCAGCCTACAGGGCAGGTACGAGCAGTACTTC
>TRBJ1-4|.|TRBV5-1|TRBD1
CASSPGTVNEKLFF
TGCGCCAGCAGCCCTGGGACAGTCAATGAAAAACTGTTTTTT
>TRBJ2-7|few|TRBV3-1/TRBV3-2|TRBD2
CASSQETSGEPLAPYEQYF
TGTGCCAGCAGCCAAGAGACTAGCGGGGAGCCCCTTGCCCCCTACGAGCAGTACTTC
>TRBJ2-2|few|TRBV24-1|TRBD2
CATSDLPLAGVRTGELFF
TGTGCCACCAGTGATTTGCCCTTGGCGGGAGTGAGAACCGGGGAGCTGTTTTTT
>TRBJ2-7|.|TRBV14|.
CASSAYGAYEQYF
TGTGCCAGCAGTGCCTACGGGGCCTACGAGCAGTACTTC
>TRBJ2-1|.|TRBV7-3|TRBD2
CASSPSGTSGRIEQFF
TGTGCCAGCAGCCCCTCCGGGACTAGCGGGAGAATTGAGCAGTTCTTC
>TRBJ2-4|.|TRBV28|TRBD1
CASSPGQVIQYF
TGTGCCAGCAGTCCCGGACAGGTCATTCAGTACTTC
>TRBJ1-4|.|TRBV24-1|TRBD1
CATSALTGLGQEKLFF
TGTGCCACCAGTGCCCTGACAGGGTTGGGGCAAGAAAAACTGTTTTTT
>TRBJ2-1|.|TRBV28|TRBD1
CASSSDRVSRNEQFF
TGTGCCAGCAGTTCCGACAGGGTGTCTCGGAATGAGCAGTTCTTC
>TRBJ1-1|.|TRBV27|.
CASRIKTGWAEAFF
TGTGCCAGCAGGATAAAGACAGGCTGGGCTGAAGCTTTCTTT
>TRBJ2-7|once|TRBV6-5|.
CASSYYAGRGIGF
TGTGCCAGCAGTTACTACGCTGGCAGGGGAATAGGATTC
>TRBJ1-3|once|TRBV3-1/TRBV3-2|.
CASSQAPQGSGNTIYF
TGTGCCAGCAGCCAAGCTCCACAGGGCTCTGGAAACACCATATATTTT
>TRBJ1-1|.|TRBV6-1|.
CASSELKRTEAFF
TGTGCCAGCAGTGAACTAAAAAGAACTGAAGCTTTCTTT
>TRBJ2-7|.|TRBV19|.
CASSMPSETYYEQYF
TGTGCCAGTAGTATGCCTAGCGAGACCTACTACGAGCAGTACTTC
>TRBJ2-7|.|TRBV6-5|.
CASTPGDSVYEQYF
TGTGCCAGCACCCCGGGGGATTCTGTGTACGAGCAGTACTTC
>TRBJ1-2|once|TRBV15|.
CATSRAGSGGFGYTF
TGTGCCACCAGCAGAGCGGGTTCGGGGGGATTTGGCTACACCTTC